This TCR beta chain was identified during a study of T cell responses to AZD1222 COVID-19 vaccine. Method: immunoSEQ multiplex PCR; TCRdb's copy keeps in-frame clones and lacks some. The table lists some 130,000 clones, 80% to 90% of them singletons. This clone was counted a single time. This CDR3 is 13 amino acids long. Trimming took 0 bases from V and 12 from J, leaving 15 bases between them. The germline gives CDR1 SGHRS, CDR2 YFSETQ. The TCR comes from an adult in good health. The source material was peripheral blood, sampled on day 0 of AZD1222 vaccination. The chain uses TRBV5-1 and TRBJ1-1; a weak D match, TRBD1 (6 bases). CDR3 loop: CASSLDLQGRSFF. The CDR3 DNA follows: TGCGCCAGCAGCTTGGATTTACAGGGTAGGTCTTTCTTT.